These T cell receptor beta chains were read from a single sample in a study of blood T cell repertoires in COVID-19. The assay was immunoSEQ multiplex PCR, and TCRdb's table has in-frame clones only and misses some. The sample has some 150,000 clones; about 80% are singletons. The sample taken for sequencing was peripheral blood. The receptors stem from a woman aged 60-70 years with acute or convalescent COVID-19. Both conserved end residues are part of each CDR3. The D gene is left open where the match is weak. Some rows mark clone size as missing; the rest say once, few, many or name a class of expanded clone.

j_call v_call clone_size d_call cdr3_nt cdr3_aa
TRBJ2-1 TRBV5-1 . TRBD1 TGCGCCAGCAGCCCGCGACAGGGGGCGGTTCAGCAGTTCTTC CASSPRQGAVQQFF
TRBJ1-1 TRBV10-1 few . TGCGCCAGCAGTGAGTCCGGGAGGAACACTGAAGCTTTCTTT CASSESGRNTEAFF
TRBJ1-2 TRBV12-3/TRBV12-4 . . TGTGCCAGCTTGAAGACAGCCTATGGCTACACCTTC CASLKTAYGYTF
TRBJ2-5 TRBV28 . TRBD2 TGTGCCAGCAGTTCACCGGGACTAGCGGGGCGGCATGGAGAGACCCAGTACTTC CASSSPGLAGRHGETQYF
TRBJ1-6 TRBV14 . . TGTGCCAGACTTCGATCACCCCTCCACTTT CARLRSPLHF
TRBJ1-2 TRBV13 . TRBD1 TGTGCCAGCAGCTTTTGGGGACAGGGGGCGAAAAACTATGGCTACACCTTC CASSFWGQGAKNYGYTF
TRBJ1-1 TRBV6-6 . . TGTGCCAGCAGTTATACGCAGGGCTGGAGGGACACTGAAGCTTTCTTT CASSYTQGWRDTEAFF
TRBJ1-2 TRBV5-1 . . TGCGCCAGCAGCCCCGGAGCAGGGAACTATGGCTACACCTTC CASSPGAGNYGYTF
TRBJ1-1 TRBV7-9 few . TGTGCCAGCAGCCAAGTTATGGCCACTGAAGCTTTCTTT CASSQVMATEAFF
TRBJ2-2 TRBV6-5 . . TGTGCCAGCCAGATAGGGGAACCCGGGGAGCTGTTTTTT CASQIGEPGELFF
TRBJ2-5 TRBV5-1 . . TGCGCCAGCAGCTTGGACCCTTGGGAGGCCCCTGGAGGCGCCCAGTACTTC CASSLDPWEAPGGAQYF